The clone carrying this T cell receptor (beta chain) was counted ten times or more. The entry originates in a study of CD8+CD57+ T cells in acquired aplastic anemia. Patients chosen for sequencing had CD8+CD57+ cells that had expanded, as shown by flow cytometry. Patients had received no therapy at the time of blood sampling. Genomic DNA constituted the template upon which TCR beta VDJ and CDR3 profiling was performed. Each CDR3 protein gets one entry after TCRdb re-called the reads with MiXCR. The table includes about 120,000 distinct CDR3 sequences, under 65% detected once. V was pared by 8 bases and J by 3 bases, with 3 bases of the junction left unmatched. The CDR3 extends over 12 amino acids.

Source material: sorted CD4+, CD8+, or CD8+CD57+ T cells (not recorded which) from PBMCs. The V and J genes are TRBV12-3 or TRBV12-4 and TRBJ1-1, with 7 bases lining up with TRBD1. This receptor was obtained from a human donor with aplastic anemia. The CDR3 DNA reads TGTGCCAGCTCAGGGGGATACACTGAAGCTTTCTTT. It specifies CASSGGYTEAFF.